These 21 T cell receptor beta chains were sequenced from one sample in a study of shared clonotypes between healthy human individuals. Measured with immunoSEQ multiplex PCR; TCRdb has only the in-frame clones, and not every one. In the table there are about 480,000 clones, over 75% of which are singletons. Sequenced: PBMCs. Every receptor here comes from a woman between 40 and 55 years old in good health. Some clones in this sample may be carry-over from other donors' samples.

The rearrangement joins TRBV6-1 to TRBJ2-7; D possibly corresponds to TRBD2 (6 bases). CDR3 length: 14 amino acids. Trimming shortened V by 5 bases and J by 4 bases, and 15 bases separated the two germline ends. Per the germline V gene, CDR1 is MNHNS and CDR2 is SASEGT. The DNA for the CDR3 is TGTGCCAGCAGTCAGGACTGGGGGAGGTACGAGCAGTACTTC. This translates into CASSQDWGRYEQYF.

This rearrangement joins TRBV13 to TRBJ2-1; D possibly corresponds to TRBD1 (5 bases). CDR1 PRHDT and CDR2 FYEKMQ come from the germline V gene (reference sequence). V was pared by 1 base and J by 5 bases, with 12 bases between. This CDR3 contains 15 residues. For the CDR3, the DNA is TGTGCCAGCAGCTTAGCAAGGCAGGGAAACAATGAGCAGTTCTTC. It translates to CASSLARQGNNEQFF.

The chain has TRBV9 and TRBJ1-1; TRBD1 might be the D (5 bases). Germline V lookup: CDR1 SGDLS, CDR2 YYNGEE. The CDR3 length is 13 residues. Deletions cut 0 bases from V and 3 bases from J, with 6 bases between. CDR3 sequence reads: CASSVGGYTEAFF. The CDR3, as DNA: TGTGCCAGCAGCGTAGGGGGCTACACTGAAGCTTTCTTT. Looking up the rest from reference TRBV9 and TRBJ1-1 gives the full variable domain: DSGVTQTPKHLITATGQRVTLRCSPRSGDLSVYWYQQSLDQGLQFLIQYYNGEERAKGNILERFSAQQFPDLHSELNLSSLELGDSALYFCASSVGGYTEAFFGQGTRLTVV.

V is TRBV4-2 and J is TRBJ1-1, with a possible D match to TRBD1 (6 bases). Germline CDR1 and CDR2: LGHNA and YNFKEQ. The CDR3 loop spans 16 amino acids. V was trimmed by 0 bases and J by 5 bases, leaving 16 bases between them. CDR3 nucleotides: TGTGCCAGCAGCCAAGATAACACCCAGGGGAATACTGAAGCTTTCTTT. Protein: CASSQDNTQGNTEAFF.

The chain is built from TRBV30 and TRBJ2-1; perhaps D is TRBD1 or TRBD2 (5 bases each). This CDR3 spans 17 amino acids. Per the germline V gene, CDR1 is GTSNPN and CDR2 is SVGIG (reference sequence). V lost 2 bases and J 2 bases, leaving 19 bases between the germline ends. CDR3 loop: CAWSIPQGGWAYNEQFF. CDR3 sequence (DNA): TGTGCCTGGAGTATCCCCCAGGGCGGGTGGGCCTACAATGAGCAGTTCTTC.

This chain uses TRBV7-9 with TRBJ1-1, with 8 bases lining up with TRBD1. The ends lost 5 bases at V and 10 bases at J; junction bases unmatched: 3. Looked up from germline, CDR1 is SEHNR and CDR2 is FQNEAQ (reference sequence). CDR3 length equals 11 residues. The CDR3 reads CASSPDRVAFF. CDR3 DNA sequence: TGTGCCAGCAGCCCGGACAGGGTAGCTTTCTTT.

The chain recombines TRBV28 with TRBJ2-5; D is tentatively TRBD1 or TRBD2 (5 bases each). CDR3 size: 14 residues. Trimming left V 7 bases short and J 5 bases short, with 17 bases between. Per germline, CDR1 MDHEN and CDR2 SYDVKM. The DNA of the CDR3 is TGTGCCAGCAATTCCGGGACCGTGAGGGAGACCCAGTACTTC. Protein sequence: CASNSGTVRETQYF.

This clone was recorded at least ten times. This chain joins TRBV6-1 and TRBJ2-1, with TRBD1 matching over 8 bases. The CDR3 is made up of 15 amino acids. Germline V lookup: CDR1 MNHNS, CDR2 SASEGT. V trimming: 5 bases; J trimming: 1 base; junction bases outside the gene matches: 4. The CDR3 bases are TGTGCCAGCAGTACCGGGACAGGTTCCTACAATGAGCAGTTCTTC. Amino acids: CASSTGTGSYNEQFF.

Turning to this clone: At one end the junction does not follow the germline gene, possibly because of a read error. The V call is TRBV10-1, the J call TRBJ1-4; no definite D call. The CDR3 extends over 10 amino acids. Germline V gene lookup returns CDR1 WNHNN and CDR2 SYGVQD (reference sequence). CDR3 sequence reads: CASRGSTFPF. CDR3 DNA sequence: TGCGCCAGCCGTGGGAGCACGTTCCCTTTT.

This rearrangement joins TRBV6-1 to TRBJ1-1; D uncertain. Germline CDR1 and CDR2: MNHNS and SASEGT. This CDR3 is built from 14 residues. Trimming cost V 2 bases and J 6 bases, with 13 bases left between them. This chain's CDR3 is CASSEFVRQAEAFF. CDR3 sequence (DNA): TGTGCCAGCAGTGAATTCGTGAGGCAGGCTGAAGCTTTCTTT.

This clone was counted a few times. The chain uses TRBV9 and TRBJ2-5, with 8 bases matching TRBD1. The CDR3 is 17 residues long. Germline V lookup: CDR1 SGDLS, CDR2 YYNGEE. The trim removed 4 bases at V and 4 bases at J, leaving 15 bases unmatched. CDR3 sequence reads: CASSLQPIGTGLETQYF. For the CDR3, the DNA is TGTGCCAGCAGCCTTCAGCCGATCGGGACAGGCCTAGAGACCCAGTACTTC. Together with reference TRBV9 and TRBJ2-5, the CDR3 gives the full variable domain: DSGVTQTPKHLITATGQRVTLRCSPRSGDLSVYWYQQSLDQGLQFLIQYYNGEERAKGNILERFSAQQFPDLHSELNLSSLELGDSALYFCASSLQPIGTGLETQYFGPGTRLLVL.

The chain couples TRBV11-2 to TRBJ2-5; possibly TRBD1 for D (6 bases). Trimming left V 0 bases short and J 5 bases short, with 16 bases between. This CDR3 has 16 residues. Germline CDR1 SGHAT, CDR2 FQNNGV. DNA of the CDR3: TGTGCCAGCAGCTTAGATGGGTCTGGGGGCTGGGAGACCCAGTACTTC. Amino acids: CASSLDGSGGWETQYF.

This clone was seen a few times. The chain joins TRBV27 to TRBJ1-2, with 7 bases lining up with TRBD1. Trimming at V came to 4 bases and at J to 4 bases, leaving 9 bases not matched to a gene. Germline V gene sequence: CDR1 MNHEY, CDR2 SMNVEV (reference sequence). This CDR3 is built from 15 residues. CDR3: CASSSDWTGFYGYTF. The CDR3 DNA reads as TGTGCCAGCAGTTCAGACTGGACAGGCTTCTATGGCTACACCTTC.

The V call is TRBV9, the J call TRBJ2-1; 8 bases are shared with TRBD1. The germline V gene has CDR1 SGDLS and CDR2 YYNGEE. The CDR3 totals 15 residues. V was clipped by 0 bases and J by 4 bases; unmatched bases: 3. CDR3 sequence reads: CASSVGTGLYNEQFF. The CDR3 nucleotides are TGTGCCAGCAGCGTAGGGACAGGGTTATACAATGAGCAGTTCTTC.

CDR3 DNA sequence: TGCGCCAGCAGCTTTAATGGACAGGGGAACACCGGGGAGCTGTTTTTT. This gives the protein CASSFNGQGNTGELFF. The rearrangement uses TRBV5-1 and TRBJ1-3, with 8 bases identical to TRBD1. Near its end, the DNA agrees better with TRBJ2-2, so the J call may be wrong. The CDR3 runs 16 residues. Germline V CDR1 and CDR2: SGHRS, YFSETQ.

The chain links TRBV2 to TRBJ2-5; TRBD2 might be the D (6 bases). Trimming removed 5 bases at V and 5 bases at J, with 12 bases between. Per the germline V gene, CDR1 is SNHLY and CDR2 is FYNNEI. The CDR3 length is 13 residues. This CDR3 is CASSRDFAETQYF. CDR3 bases: TGTGCCAGCAGTAGGGACTTCGCGGAGACCCAGTACTTC.

V is TRBV10-3 and J is TRBJ2-5; 10 bases agree with TRBD2. V shed 5 bases, J shed 0 bases, and the junction held 9 bases outside the gene matches. The V gene's germline CDR1 is ENHRY and CDR2 SYGVKD. The CDR3 contains 17 residues. The CDR3 bases are TGTGCCATCAGTAACCTCCTAGCGGGAGAGTACCAAGAGACCCAGTACTTC. Its translation is CAISNLLAGEYQETQYF.

Here the CDR3 reads CASSRDWANQPQHF. CDR3 in DNA: TGTGCCAGCAGCAGGGACTGGGCCAATCAGCCCCAGCATTTT. The rearrangement joins TRBV7-2 to TRBJ1-5; TRBD1 might be the D (5 bases). The CDR3 is 14 amino acids. Germline CDR1 reads SGHTA; CDR2 reads FQGNSA. V was pared by 5 bases and J by 3 bases, with 11 bases between.

This clone was seen a handful of times. The chain links TRBV4-2 to TRBJ2-5; 8 positions match TRBD2. V was clipped by 0 bases and J by 3 bases; unmatched bases: 3. CDR1 and CDR2 from the germline V gene are LGHNA and YNFKEQ. The CDR3 consists of 15 residues. The CDR3 loop is CASSQDGSGEETQYF. CDR3 DNA sequence: TGTGCCAGCAGCCAAGATGGTAGCGGGGAAGAGACCCAGTACTTC.

The chain employs TRBV5-1 and TRBJ1-6, with D maybe TRBD1 (6 bases). Germline V gives CDR1 SGHRS, CDR2 YFSETQ. The CDR3 spans 14 residues. V lost 1 base, J lost 10 bases, and 12 bases lay in between. In DNA, the CDR3 is TGCGCCAGCAGCTTGACAGGGAATGACTCACCCCTCCACTTT. Amino acids: CASSLTGNDSPLHF.

This chain links TRBV6-1 with TRBJ2-3; D might be TRBD2 (5 bases). V was trimmed by 11 bases and J by 10 bases, leaving 25 bases between them. From germline, CDR1 is MNHNS and CDR2 SASEGT. This CDR3 contains 14 residues. The CDR3 region has the DNA TGTGCCGGGAGAGGGCGCGGCGGGCATGAGGCGCAGTATTTT. Translating gives CAGRGRGGHEAQYF.